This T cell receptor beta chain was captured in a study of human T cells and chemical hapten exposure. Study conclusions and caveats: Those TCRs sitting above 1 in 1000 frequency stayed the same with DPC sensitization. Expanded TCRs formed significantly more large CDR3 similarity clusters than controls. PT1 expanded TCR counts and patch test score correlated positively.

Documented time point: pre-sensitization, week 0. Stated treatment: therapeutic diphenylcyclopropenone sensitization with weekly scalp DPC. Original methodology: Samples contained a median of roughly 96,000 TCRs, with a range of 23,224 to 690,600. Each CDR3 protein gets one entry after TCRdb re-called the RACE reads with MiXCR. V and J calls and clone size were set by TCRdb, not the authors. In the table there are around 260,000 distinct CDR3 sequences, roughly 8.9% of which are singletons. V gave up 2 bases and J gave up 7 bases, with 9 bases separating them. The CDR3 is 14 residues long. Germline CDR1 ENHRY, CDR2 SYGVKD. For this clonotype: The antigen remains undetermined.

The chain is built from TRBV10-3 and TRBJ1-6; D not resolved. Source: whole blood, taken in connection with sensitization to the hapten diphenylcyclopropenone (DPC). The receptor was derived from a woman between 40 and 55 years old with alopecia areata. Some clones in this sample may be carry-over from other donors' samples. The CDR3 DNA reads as TGTGCCATCAGTGAGAGGGAATTAAATTCACCCCTCCACTTT. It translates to CAISERELNSPLHF.